Following are 31 T cell receptor beta chains from one sample sequenced in a study of PD-1 blockade in mismatch repair-deficient tumors. Repertoires were generated with immunoSEQ multiplex PCR, while TCRdb's copy carries only in-frame clones and drops some. This table holds over 100,000 clones, around 80% found once. The source material was peripheral blood, sampled about 60 weeks after starting pembrolizumab. These receptors were taken from an adult with mismatch repair-deficient cancer.

This chain connects TRBV9 to TRBJ2-1; a weak D match, TRBD2 (6 bases). Trimming cost V 0 bases and J 4 bases, with 20 bases left between them. The germline CDR1 and CDR2 sequences are SGDLS and YYNGEE. The length of the CDR3 is 18 residues. The DNA of the CDR3 is TGTGCCAGCAGCGTAGGACTGCCGCGGGGTCCTTCTTACAATGAGCAGTTCTTC. Amino acids: CASSVGLPRGPSYNEQFF. The variable domain in full, with the rest retrieved from reference TRBV9 and TRBJ2-1, is DSGVTQTPKHLITATGQRVTLRCSPRSGDLSVYWYQQSLDQGLQFLIQYYNGEERAKGNILERFSAQQFPDLHSELNLSSLELGDSALYFCASSVGLPRGPSYNEQFFGPGTRLTVL.

In this sample, this clone turned up a few times. The genes are TRBV18 and TRBJ2-3; 7 nucleotides agree with TRBD2. In germline, CDR1 is KGHSH, CDR2 LQKENI. V lost 3 bases to trimming and J lost 1 base; unmatched junction nucleotides: 13. The CDR3 sequence is 18 residues long. The CDR3 nucleotides read TGTGCCAGCTCACCCTCGCGGGAGAAGAAATTTGGCACAGATACGCAGTATTTT. Translated, it gives CASSPSREKKFGTDTQYF.

The chain has TRBV2 and TRBJ2-2; perhaps D is TRBD1 or TRBD2 (6 bases each). This CDR3 spans 16 amino acids. Trimming shortened V by 4 bases and J by 5 bases, and 17 bases separated the two germline ends. CDR1 is SNHLY, CDR2 FYNNEI, per germline. CDR3 in amino acids: CASSGWGAIGTGELFF. CDR3 in DNA: TGTGCCAGCAGTGGTTGGGGGGCGATAGGGACCGGGGAGCTGTTTTTT.

The rearrangement links TRBV4-1 to TRBJ2-7; weak D call: TRBD2 (5 bases). CDR1 and CDR2 from the germline V gene are MGHRA and YSYEKL. V dropped 1 base and J dropped 3 bases, with 10 bases sitting between them. The CDR3 extends over 14 amino acids. Here the CDR3 DNA reads TGCGCCAGCAGCCAAGGGGTTGGGAGCTACGAGCAGTACTTC. Amino acid sequence: CASSQGVGSYEQYF.

In its sample, this clone was seen once. The chain employs TRBV6-6 and TRBJ1-2; 8 nucleotides agree with TRBD1. This CDR3 spans 15 amino acids. CDR1 and CDR2 from the germline V gene are MNHNY and SVGAGI (reference sequence). The trim removed 5 bases at V and 8 bases at J, leaving 13 bases unmatched. As DNA, the CDR3 is TGTGCCAGCAGTCAGGACAGGGCCCAACGTTGGGGCTACACCTTC. It yields the protein CASSQDRAQRWGYTF.

The CDR3 loop reads CATSRNRGRAYNEQFF. The CDR3 nucleotides are TGTGCCACCAGCAGAAACAGGGGCCGTGCCTACAATGAGCAGTTCTTC. The rearrangement joins TRBV15 to TRBJ2-1; 7 bases are a match to TRBD1. The CDR3 is 16 amino acids. Germline trimming cut 2 bases from V and 2 bases from J; bases unmatched to any gene: 6. Germline loops: CDR1 LNHNV, CDR2 YYDKDF (reference sequence).

This chain connects TRBV5-1 to TRBJ2-2, with D uncertain. CDR1 SGHRS and CDR2 YFSETQ come from the germline V gene. This CDR3 spans 15 amino acids. The V and J ends lost 4 bases and 0 bases respectively, with 10 bases between them. CDR3 in DNA: TGCGCCAGCAGCCCCTACTCTGCGAACACCGGGGAGCTGTTTTTT. As protein: CASSPYSANTGELFF.

This clone was counted between two and nine times. The genes are TRBV29-1 and TRBJ2-2, with D hard to call. CDR3 size: 15 residues. Germline V gene sequence: CDR1 SQVTM, CDR2 ANQGSEA. Trimming took off 4 bases at V and 1 base at J, with 13 bases between the two ends. DNA for the CDR3: TGCAGCGTTGGGTCAGGCCTACAGAACACCGGGGAGCTGTTTTTT. It yields the protein CSVGSGLQNTGELFF.

Points on this clone: Sequence at one end of the junction differs from germline and may be a read error. The chain is built from TRBV7-7 and TRBJ2-1, with 8 bases lining up with TRBD2. The CDR3 has 14 residues. Germline values: CDR1 SSHAT, CDR2 FNYEAQ (reference sequence). The CDR3 DNA reads TGTGCTAGCAGCTTAGGGCGGGAGGTCGGTGAGCAGTTCTTC. Its translation: CASSLGREVGEQFF.

This chain connects TRBV19 to TRBJ2-1, with D perhaps matching TRBD2 (5 bases). The germline V gene has CDR1 LNHDA and CDR2 SQIVND (reference sequence). CDR3 size: 15 residues. V shed 1 base and J shed 4 bases, with 11 bases lying between them. The CDR3 is CASSIAGSVYNEQFF. In nucleotides, the CDR3 is TGTGCCAGTAGTATAGCGGGTAGCGTATACAATGAGCAGTTCTTC.

This clone has only a few counts. V gene TRBV30 combines with J gene TRBJ2-3; possibly TRBD1 or TRBD2 for D (5 bases each). Germline V CDR1 and CDR2: GTSNPN, SVGIG (reference sequence). Trimming pared 2 bases from V and 3 bases from J, leaving 18 bases between. CDR3 size: 16 residues. The CDR3 sequence: CAWSFRDGGLTDTQYF. The CDR3 bases are TGTGCCTGGAGTTTCCGGGACGGAGGTTTGACAGATACGCAGTATTTT. The complete variable domain, with remaining parts taken from reference TRBV30 and TRBJ2-3, reads SQTIHQWPATLVQPVGSPLSLECTVEGTSNPNLYWYRQAAGRGLQLLFYSVGIGQISSEVPQNLSASRPQDRQFILSSKKLLLSDSGFYLCAWSFRDGGLTDTQYFGPGTRLTVL.

The chain is built from TRBV11-2 and TRBJ2-7; no firm D call. The germline gives CDR1 SGHAT, CDR2 FQNNGV. The CDR3 loop spans 13 amino acids. V lost 5 bases, J lost 4 bases, and 12 bases lay in between. CDR3 region: CASSPRRDYEQYF. The CDR3 DNA reads as TGTGCCAGCAGCCCCCGTAGAGATTACGAGCAGTACTTC.

The V call is TRBV2, the J call TRBJ2-5; TRBD2 is a possible D gene (5 bases). Germline CDR1 SNHLY, CDR2 FYNNEI. This CDR3 is 14 amino acids long. Trimming took off 3 bases at V and 2 bases at J, with 10 bases between the two ends. The CDR3 here is CASSESRGQETQYF. CDR3 coding DNA: TGTGCCAGCAGTGAGAGTCGGGGACAAGAGACCCAGTACTTC.

The V gene is TRBV28, the J gene TRBJ2-3, with a tentative D call TRBD2 (5 bases). Germline V gene lookup returns CDR1 MDHEN and CDR2 SYDVKM. The CDR3 length is 14 residues. Trimming took off 5 bases at V and 2 bases at J, with 11 bases between the two ends. The CDR3 region has the DNA TGTGCCAGCAGTAAGGACTCCCTCACAGATACGCAGTATTTT. It encodes CASSKDSLTDTQYF. The variable domain in full, with the rest retrieved from reference TRBV28 and TRBJ2-3, is DVKVTQSSRYLVKRTGEKVFLECVQDMDHENMFWYRQDPGLGLRLIYFSYDVKMKEKGDIPEGYSVSREKKERFSLILESASTNQTSMYLCASSKDSLTDTQYFGPGTRLTVL.

This chain connects TRBV19 to TRBJ1-6; 12 nucleotides match TRBD1. Unmatched junction bases numbered 8, after V lost 5 bases and J lost 6 bases. CDR1 LNHDA and CDR2 SQIVND come from the germline V gene (reference sequence). The CDR3 spans 17 residues. CDR3 nucleotides: TGTGCCAGTAGTTTCTCCGGGACAGGGGGCAGTAATTCACCCCTCCACTTT. The encoded protein is CASSFSGTGGSNSPLHF.

This rearrangement joins TRBV10-3 to TRBJ2-5; a weak D match, TRBD2 (6 bases). Trimming took 4 bases from V and 5 from J, leaving 14 bases between them. The CDR3 sequence is 14 residues long. Germline CDR1 reads ENHRY; CDR2 reads SYGVKD. CDR3 sequence: CAISVRGGEETQYF. CDR3 in DNA: TGTGCCATCAGTGTCCGAGGCGGGGAGGAGACCCAGTACTTC.

This chain uses TRBV7-9 with TRBJ2-7; 7 bases map to TRBD2. CDR3 length equals 16 residues. The V segment lost 2 bases and the J segment 6 bases; nucleotides outside the gene matches: 13. Germline loops: CDR1 SEHNR, CDR2 FQNEAQ (reference sequence). CDR3 amino acids: CASSLSAGGSFPEQYF. The CDR3 coding sequence is TGTGCCAGCAGCTTAAGTGCTGGCGGGAGCTTCCCCGAGCAGTACTTC. Drawing the rest from reference TRBV7-9 and TRBJ2-7, the complete variable domain is DTGVSQNPRHKITKRGQNVTFRCDPISEHNRLYWYRQTLGQGPEFLTYFQNEAQLEKSRLLSDRFSAERPKGSFSTLEIQRTEQGDSAMYLCASSLSAGGSFPEQYFGPGTRLTVT.

V usage is TRBV19 and J usage is TRBJ1-5, with unresolved D. Between the trimmed V and J ends, which lost 3 bases and 3 bases, there was a span of 9 bases. CDR3 size: 14 residues. In germline, CDR1 is LNHDA, CDR2 SQIVND (reference sequence). The CDR3 region has the DNA TGTGCCAGTAGTATCTCGGCAGCCAATCAGCCCCAGCATTTT. Residues: CASSISAANQPQHF.

The chain has TRBV2 and TRBJ1-1, with D possibly matching TRBD1 (5 bases). Deletions cut 9 bases from V and 1 base from J, with 12 bases between. The CDR3 covers 13 residues. The germline V gene has CDR1 SNHLY and CDR2 FYNNEI. The chain's CDR3 is CASTGPENTEAFF. In DNA, the CDR3 is TGTGCCAGTACGGGACCGGAGAACACTGAAGCTTTCTTT.

The chain is built from TRBV10-2 and TRBJ2-7; 13 positions match TRBD2. The CDR3 runs 18 residues. With 6 bases clipped from V and 4 bases from J, the junction kept 15 bases outside the gene matches. Germline CDR1 and CDR2: WSHSY and SAAADI. As DNA, the CDR3 is TGCGCCAGCAGCGCCCCCGGGACTAGCGGGATCAGGCCGTACGAGCAGTACTTC. This codes for CASSAPGTSGIRPYEQYF.

The V call is TRBV19, the J call TRBJ2-7; D may be TRBD1 (6 bases). Germline V CDR1 and CDR2: LNHDA, SQIVND (reference sequence). V lost 9 bases and J 1 base, leaving 13 bases between the germline ends. The CDR3 loop spans 13 amino acids. This chain's CDR3 is CASSSGTSYEQYF. The CDR3 bases are TGTGCCAGCTCCTCCGGGACATCCTACGAGCAGTACTTC.

The chain joins TRBV28 to TRBJ2-1; TRBD2 aligns across 11 bases. Trimming removed 5 bases from V and 8 bases from J; junction bases left unmatched: 11. The germline V gene encodes CDR1 MDHEN and CDR2 SYDVKM. The CDR3 covers 16 residues. The CDR3 coding sequence is TGTGCCAGCAGTGCACCTAGCGGGAGGTTCAGAGATGAGCAGTTCTTC. Translated: CASSAPSGRFRDEQFF.

The V gene is TRBV6-6, the J gene TRBJ2-5; D gene ambiguous. The germline V gene has CDR1 MNHNY and CDR2 SVGAGI (reference sequence). The CDR3 has 11 residues. The ends were cut back, 2 bases at V and 5 bases at J, with 3 bases in the middle. CDR3 residues: CASSYGETQYF. CDR3 coding DNA: TGTGCCAGCAGTTACGGGGAGACCCAGTACTTC.

Turning to this clone: Other DNA sequences from this sample encode an identical CDR3 as well. The rearrangement joins TRBV27 to TRBJ2-7; 8 bases align to TRBD1. With 5 bases clipped from V and 4 bases from J, the junction kept 4 bases outside the gene matches. In germline, CDR1 is MNHEY, CDR2 SMNVEV (reference sequence). The CDR3 is 13 residues long. The CDR3 coding sequence is TGTGCCAGCAGTCTGCGACAGGGGTACGAGCAGTACTTC. Translating it yields CASSLRQGYEQYF.

A few counts support this clone. This rearrangement joins TRBV6-5 to TRBJ2-7; 7 nucleotides match TRBD1. Per the germline V gene, CDR1 is MNHEY and CDR2 is SVGAGI. After removal of 5 bases from V and 2 bases from J, the junction contained 3 bases not matched to a gene. CDR3 length equals 13 residues. The CDR3 loop reads CASSLTGAYEQYF. CDR3 DNA: TGTGCCAGCAGTCTAACAGGGGCCTACGAGCAGTACTTC.

The rearrangement links TRBV7-3 to TRBJ1-1; the match to TRBD1 covers 11 bases. Germline V gives CDR1 SGHTA, CDR2 FQGTGA. This CDR3 spans 15 amino acids. The junction had 4 bases not matched to a gene; V was cut back by 3 bases and J by 4 bases. In DNA form, the CDR3 reads TGTGCCAGCAGCTTCGGGACAGGGGGACTCACTGAAGCTTTCTTT. It translates to CASSFGTGGLTEAFF.

V is TRBV29-1 and J is TRBJ2-5; 10 bases fit TRBD2. The CDR3 is 14 amino acids. The germline V gene has CDR1 SQVTM and CDR2 ANQGSEA. J gave up 5 bases and V 4 bases, and 7 bases lay outside the gene matches. This CDR3 is CSVGIAGGDETQYF. The DNA of the CDR3 is TGCAGCGTTGGGATAGCGGGAGGAGATGAGACCCAGTACTTC.

J is TRBJ2-3 and V is TRBV19; D may correspond to TRBD1 or TRBD2 (5 bases each). The CDR3 is 15 residues long. V lost 5 bases and J 1 base, leaving 13 bases between the germline ends. CDR1 is LNHDA, CDR2 SQIVND, per germline (reference sequence). The CDR3 DNA reads as TGTGCCAGTAGTGTACGGGGCGAAGGCACAGATACGCAGTATTTT. Protein sequence: CASSVRGEGTDTQYF.

The sample holds one count of this clone. The chain has TRBV18 and TRBJ2-1; 9 positions agree with TRBD2. V shed 0 bases, J shed 4 bases, and the junction held 4 bases outside the gene matches. The germline gives CDR1 KGHSH, CDR2 LQKENI. This CDR3 spans 16 amino acids. Written as DNA, the CDR3 is TGTGCCAGCTCACCACCCGGGACTAGCCCATACAATGAGCAGTTCTTC. Translated, it gives CASSPPGTSPYNEQFF.

V usage is TRBV6-4 and J usage is TRBJ1-5; D unresolved. Germline V lookup: CDR1 MRHNA, CDR2 SNTAGT. The ends were cut back, 0 bases at V and 4 bases at J, with 4 bases in the middle. The CDR3 totals 13 residues. The CDR3 nucleotides read TGTGCCAGCAGTGACTCGACAAATCAGCCCCAGCATTTT. Translating it yields CASSDSTNQPQHF.

The rearrangement joins TRBV5-1 to TRBJ1-4, with D possibly TRBD1 on 5 matching bases. The CDR3 runs 14 residues. Germline V gene data show CDR1 as SGHRS and CDR2 as YFSETQ. Trimming cost V 1 base and J 5 bases, with 9 bases left between them. Here the CDR3 reads CASSLTGQNEKLFF. CDR3 bases: TGCGCCAGCAGCTTGACAGGCCAAAATGAAAAACTGTTTTTT.